One sample yielded the 24 T cell receptor beta chains listed below, sequenced in a study of shared clonotypes between healthy human individuals (TCRdb year 2020). The library was built by means of the immunoSEQ multiplex PCR assay. Entries here come from immuneACCESS through TCRdb and include only in-frame sequences with V and J called. Some clones fail to appear in such tables; in the studies checked, an unresolved V gene covers under half of the shortfall, and the cause of the remainder is unknown. The sample profile shows more than 2 million clones; 90% to 95% of them were found once. The top ten constitute 0.13% of the sample. The sample consisted of naive CD4+ T cells sorted from blood. The cell subset or site label of this sample denotes: CD45RA+ positively selected. The receptors were gathered from a man in his late teens or twenties in good health.

The V and J genes are TRBV5-1 and TRBJ2-3, with 9 bases matching TRBD2. The germline V gene encodes CDR1 SGHRS and CDR2 YFSETQ. This CDR3 comprises 16 residues. V was pared by 4 bases and J by 0 bases, with 6 bases of the junction left unmatched. The CDR3 nucleotides read TGCGCCAGCAGCCTACAGGCGGGAGGGAGCACAGATACGCAGTATTTT. Translated, it gives CASSLQAGGSTDTQYF. Together with reference TRBV5-1 and TRBJ2-3, the CDR3 gives the full variable domain: KAGVTQTPRYLIKTRGQQVTLSCSPISGHRSVSWYQQTPGQGLQFLFEYFSETQRNKGNFPGRFSGRQFSNSRSEMNVSTLELGDSALYLCASSLQAGGSTDTQYFGPGTRLTVL.

The J gene is TRBJ2-2, the V gene TRBV28; D is undetermined. Germline loops: CDR1 MDHEN, CDR2 SYDVKM. CDR3 length equals 12 residues. Trimming pared 5 bases from V and 6 bases from J, leaving 7 bases between. The chain's CDR3 is CASSLAAGELFF. In DNA, the CDR3 is TGTGCCAGCAGTCTCGCGGCCGGGGAGCTGTTTTTT.

The chain uses TRBV5-1 and TRBJ2-7; tentatively, D is TRBD1 (5 bases). The CDR3 loop spans 14 amino acids. Germline lookup yields CDR1 SGHRS and CDR2 YFSETQ. Trimming took 0 bases from V and 1 from J, leaving 8 bases between them. For the CDR3, the DNA is TGCGCCAGCAGCTTGGGGGGCGCATCCTACGAGCAGTACTTC. Translation: CASSLGGASYEQYF. Drawing the rest from reference TRBV5-1 and TRBJ2-7, the complete variable domain is KAGVTQTPRYLIKTRGQQVTLSCSPISGHRSVSWYQQTPGQGLQFLFEYFSETQRNKGNFPGRFSGRQFSNSRSEMNVSTLELGDSALYLCASSLGGASYEQYFGPGTRLTVT.

This clone was picked up one time. The V gene is TRBV7-9, the J gene TRBJ2-3, with 7 bases matching TRBD2. This CDR3 spans 16 amino acids. Germline values: CDR1 SEHNR, CDR2 FQNEAQ (reference sequence). Trimming took 1 base from V and 3 from J; bases not matched to a gene: 7. The CDR3 protein is CASSLGTGGETDTQYF. The CDR3 region has the DNA TGTGCCAGCAGCTTAGGCACGGGAGGAGAAACAGATACGCAGTATTTT.

The chain joins TRBV30 to TRBJ2-5; tentative D call: TRBD2 (5 bases). Germline assignment: CDR1 GTSNPN and CDR2 SVGIG (reference sequence). V was cut by 1 base and J by 6 bases, with 24 bases left in between. The CDR3 has 17 residues. This CDR3 is CAWSAASWRASFKTQYF. The CDR3 nucleotides read TGTGCCTGGAGTGCGGCTAGCTGGCGCGCGAGTTTTAAGACCCAGTACTTC.

The CDR3 protein is CASSKQGAEAFF. DNA for the CDR3: TGTGCCAGCAGTAAACAGGGCGCTGAAGCTTTCTTT. This chain links TRBV6-6 with TRBJ1-1, with D possibly being TRBD1 (6 bases). CDR3 size: 12 residues. The V and J ends lost 5 bases and 6 bases respectively, with 10 bases between them. Germline CDR1 and CDR2: MNHNY and SVGAGI (reference sequence).

The rearrangement uses TRBV6-5 and TRBJ1-2; D is unclear. Looked up from germline, CDR1 is MNHEY and CDR2 is SVGAGI. V was clipped by 0 bases and J by 2 bases, with 10 bases between them. This CDR3 region has 15 residues. The CDR3 reads CASSYSTRGNYGYTF. The CDR3 DNA follows: TGTGCCAGCAGTTACTCGACTAGAGGGAACTATGGCTACACCTTC.

The chain is built from TRBV5-1 and TRBJ2-5; 7 bases match TRBD1. With 0 bases clipped from V and 5 bases from J, the junction kept 7 bases outside the gene matches. CDR1 is SGHRS, CDR2 YFSETQ, per germline. The CDR3 spans 15 residues. The CDR3 sequence is CASSLEDRPGETQYF. CDR3 nucleotide sequence: TGCGCCAGCAGCTTGGAGGACAGGCCTGGGGAGACCCAGTACTTC. Full variable domain (missing parts from reference TRBV5-1 and TRBJ2-5): KAGVTQTPRYLIKTRGQQVTLSCSPISGHRSVSWYQQTPGQGLQFLFEYFSETQRNKGNFPGRFSGRQFSNSRSEMNVSTLELGDSALYLCASSLEDRPGETQYFGPGTRLLVL.

The CDR3 nucleotides are TGTGCCAGCAGCTTAGCACAGGGAGGCGAGACCCAGTACTTC. This codes for CASSLAQGGETQYF. This sequence joins TRBV11-2 and TRBJ2-5; D could derive from TRBD1 or TRBD2 (6 bases each). The CDR3 runs to 14 residues. The V and J ends lost 1 base and 5 bases respectively, with 11 bases between them. Germline lookup yields CDR1 SGHAT and CDR2 FQNNGV.

This clone was observed once. The V call is TRBV6-5, the J call TRBJ1-1, with 11 positions matching TRBD1. With 5 bases clipped from V and 4 bases from J, the junction kept 6 bases outside the gene matches. The CDR3 has 15 residues. Germline-derived CDR1 and CDR2 are MNHEY and SVGAGI. The CDR3 coding sequence is TGTGCCAGCAGTAGGGGACAGGGGGTAGGCACTGAAGCTTTCTTT. It translates to CASSRGQGVGTEAFF.

V is TRBV30 and J is TRBJ1-1; D is uncertain. Trimming took off 1 base at V and 5 bases at J, with 8 bases between the two ends. The CDR3 is 12 residues long. Germline V CDR1 and CDR2: GTSNPN, SVGIG (reference sequence). CDR3 residues: CAWSALTTEAFF. In DNA form, the CDR3 reads TGTGCCTGGAGTGCATTAACAACTGAAGCTTTCTTT.

The sample holds a few counts of this clone. Other DNA sequences from this sample encode an identical CDR3 as well. This chain links TRBV30 with TRBJ1-1; D perhaps matches TRBD1 (5 bases). Per germline, CDR1 GTSNPN and CDR2 SVGIG (reference sequence). CDR3 length: 12 residues. The ends were cut back, 2 bases at V and 5 bases at J, with 9 bases in the middle. The CDR3 here is CAWSRGATEAFF. As DNA, the CDR3 is TGTGCCTGGAGTCGAGGGGCGACTGAAGCTTTCTTT.

The DNA for the CDR3 is TGTGCCAGCAGTGAGGGCGGGAGGGCCTTCTACGAGCAGTACTTC. It yields the protein CASSEGGRAFYEQYF. The chain employs TRBV2 and TRBJ2-7; 9 bases are shared with TRBD2. This CDR3 has 15 residues. V gave up 3 bases and J gave up 3 bases; unmatched junction bases: 6. Per germline, CDR1 SNHLY and CDR2 FYNNEI.

This chain links TRBV15 with TRBJ1-4; D remains unclear. V lost 1 base and J 5 bases, leaving 17 bases between the germline ends. CDR3 length: 17 amino acids. CDR1 is LNHNV and CDR2 is YYDKDF in the germline V gene (reference sequence). For the CDR3, the DNA is TGTGCCACCAGCAGAGGACGTCAGCCGGGAGGGAATGAAAAACTGTTTTTT. Encoded protein: CATSRGRQPGGNEKLFF.

The chain joins TRBV5-4 to TRBJ2-1; the match to TRBD2 covers 7 bases. The CDR3 is 15 residues long. V was clipped by 4 bases and J by 4 bases; unmatched bases: 8. Germline CDR1 SGHNT, CDR2 YYREEE (reference sequence). In nucleotides, the CDR3 is TGTGCCAGCAGCACCTTGGGGGGAGGGTACAATGAGCAGTTCTTC. It is translated as CASSTLGGGYNEQFF.

The V gene is TRBV6-1, the J gene TRBJ1-5; D is possibly TRBD1 (6 bases). Looked up from germline, CDR1 is MNHNS and CDR2 is SASEGT. This CDR3 has 14 residues. The ends were cut back, 5 bases at V and 0 bases at J, with 8 bases in the middle. CDR3 nucleotide sequence: TGTGCCAGCAGTTGGACAGATAGCAATCAGCCCCAGCATTTT. Its translation is CASSWTDSNQPQHF.

The J gene is TRBJ2-4, the V gene TRBV5-8; 7 nucleotides match TRBD2. CDR1 SGHTS and CDR2 YDEGEE come from the germline V gene. The CDR3 spans 16 residues. Trimming at V came to 1 base and at J to 2 bases, leaving 6 bases not matched to a gene. For the CDR3, the DNA is TGTGCCAGCAGCTTGCAAGGGAGGGTACCCAAAAACATTCAGTACTTC. This codes for CASSLQGRVPKNIQYF.

The chain is built from TRBV28 and TRBJ1-5, with unresolved D. This CDR3 is built from 15 residues. With 3 bases removed from V and 5 bases from J, the gap between germline ends came to 14 bases. Germline CDR1 reads MDHEN; CDR2 reads SYDVKM. CDR3 DNA: TGTGCCAGCAGTTTCGAAGGGTACCGCGATCAGCCCCAGCATTTT. This gives the protein CASSFEGYRDQPQHF.

J is TRBJ1-5 and V is TRBV19, with unresolved D. V was shortened by 10 bases and J by 0 bases, with 10 bases between the two germline ends. This CDR3 contains 13 residues. From germline, CDR1 is LNHDA and CDR2 SQIVND (reference sequence). CDR3 residues: CATAAYSNQPQHF. As DNA, the CDR3 is TGTGCCACCGCGGCTTATAGCAATCAGCCCCAGCATTTT. Complete variable domain (other parts from reference TRBV19 and TRBJ1-5): DGGITQSPKYLFRKEGQNVTLSCEQNLNHDAMYWYRQDPGQGLRLIYYSQIVNDFQKGDIAEGYSVSREKKESFPLTVTSAQKNPTAFYLCATAAYSNQPQHFGDGTRLSIL.

This chain uses TRBV7-3 with TRBJ2-2, with 9 bases matching TRBD1. V trimming: 5 bases; J trimming: 4 bases; junction bases outside the gene matches: 5. Per the germline V gene, CDR1 is SGHTA and CDR2 is FQGTGA. The CDR3 spans 15 residues. CDR3 protein: CASSAQTGGTGELFF. The CDR3 DNA is TGTGCCAGCAGCGCACAGACAGGGGGCACCGGGGAGCTGTTTTTT.

The table lists this clone with a count of one. The chain employs TRBV5-1 and TRBJ2-3; the D gene is possibly TRBD1 (7 bases). Trimming removed 4 bases at V and 3 bases at J, with 18 bases between. Germline V gives CDR1 SGHRS, CDR2 YFSETQ. The CDR3 covers 16 residues. CDR3 amino acids: CASSPGGLSLTDTQYF. The CDR3 nucleotides read TGCGCCAGCAGCCCAGGGGGGCTTAGTTTGACAGATACGCAGTATTTT.

The gene calls are TRBV5-4 and TRBJ2-5, with D unresolved. Germline CDR1 SGHNT, CDR2 YYREEE (reference sequence). V was shortened by 4 bases and J by 2 bases, with 15 bases between the two germline ends. This CDR3 is built from 15 residues. The CDR3 DNA is TGTGCCAGCAGCCCCAGCCCCGCGATACAAGAGACCCAGTACTTC. This sequence encodes CASSPSPAIQETQYF.

The rearrangement joins TRBV19 to TRBJ2-1; 13 nucleotides match TRBD2. V lost 7 bases to trimming and J lost 0 bases; unmatched junction nucleotides: 9. Germline V gives CDR1 LNHDA, CDR2 SQIVND (reference sequence). This CDR3 has 18 residues. Here the CDR3 DNA reads TGTGCCAGTACTTGGGGGACTAGCGGGATGAGCTCCTACAATGAGCAGTTCTTC. Translation gives CASTWGTSGMSSYNEQFF.

This clone was recorded once. The CDR3 sequence: CASSRTSGGNWETQYF. CDR3 in DNA: TGTGCCAGCAGTCGGACTAGCGGGGGGAATTGGGAGACCCAGTACTTC. This chain joins TRBV27 and TRBJ2-5, with 14 bases that match TRBD2. The CDR3 has 16 amino acids. The V segment lost 5 bases and the J segment 5 bases; nucleotides outside the gene matches: 7. Germline CDR1 MNHEY, CDR2 SMNVEV (reference sequence).